This TCR beta chain comes out of a study of T-cell memory formation after mild COVID-19. TCRdb reanalysed the 5' RACE reads using MiXCR and keeps one entry per CDR3 protein. The sample consists of around 440,000 distinct CDR3 sequences, around a sixth of them appearing once. Remarks on this clonotype: The antigen is not known.

Trimming cost V 8 bases and J 6 bases, with 16 bases left between them. This CDR3 has 13 residues. Germline CDR1 is SEHNR and CDR2 is FQNEAQ (reference sequence). Broader study findings: Most CD4+ clones that shrank were in CM and EM, while CD8+ ones turned up in EMRA.

The sample consisted of PBMCs or a T cell subset sorted from them (not recorded which). This clonotype was sampled from an adult woman who had mild COVID-19 (a few samples of this study predate the infection). Cell type and time point are not known. The chain has TRBV7-9 and TRBJ2-5; tentatively, D is TRBD2 (6 bases). The CDR3 is CASRGDLRKTQYF. CDR3 coding DNA: TGTGCCAGCCGCGGGGATCTCCGGAAGACCCAGTACTTC.